These 13 T cell receptor beta chains came from one sample sequenced in a study of blood T cell repertoires in COVID-19. TCRdb's copy holds only in-frame clones and misses some; the assay was immunoSEQ multiplex PCR. This table has roughly 150,000 clones, roughly 85% appearing once. The source material was peripheral blood. Receptor source: a man aged 45-65 years with acute or convalescent COVID-19.

This clone was observed a few times. The genes are TRBV28 and TRBJ1-4; 8 nucleotides line up with TRBD1. CDR1 is MDHEN and CDR2 is SYDVKM in the germline V gene. J was trimmed by 7 bases and V by 3 bases; bases with no gene match: 4. This CDR3 spans 14 amino acids. The CDR3 bases are TGTGCCAGCAGTTTGACAGGGGAACGTGAAAAACTGTTTTTT. Translating gives CASSLTGEREKLFF.

V and J are TRBV12-3 or TRBV12-4 and TRBJ2-1; 7 nucleotides agree with TRBD2. The CDR3 extends over 13 amino acids. Losses at the gene ends were 8 bases for V and 5 bases for J; bases not matched to a gene: 6. The DNA for the CDR3 is TGTGCCAGCGTCAGCGGGGCGGACAATGAGCAGTTCTTC. It codes for CASVSGADNEQFF.

The chain couples TRBV10-3 to TRBJ2-5, with 9 bases fitting TRBD2. Germline V CDR1 and CDR2: ENHRY, SYGVKD. The trim removed 0 bases at V and 0 bases at J, leaving 8 bases unmatched. This CDR3 is 18 amino acids long. The CDR3 DNA follows: TGTGCCATCAGTGAGTCGATTTTACTAGCGGGCAACCAAGAGACCCAGTACTTC. This gives the protein CAISESILLAGNQETQYF.

V usage is TRBV6-4 and J usage is TRBJ1-2, with 8 bases aligning to TRBD1. Germline V gene data show CDR1 as MRHNA and CDR2 as SNTAGT. The CDR3 loop spans 14 amino acids. The J segment lost 7 bases and the V segment lost 3 bases, leaving 7 bases of the junction unmatched. The CDR3 bases are TGTGCCAGCAGTGAATACCCCGACAGGGGTGGCTACACCTTC. This translates into CASSEYPDRGGYTF.

This chain uses TRBV29-1 with TRBJ2-2; TRBD1 agrees at 7 bases. V was pared by 5 bases and J by 1 base, with 4 bases of the junction left unmatched. From germline, CDR1 is SQVTM and CDR2 ANQGSEA. This CDR3 is 14 amino acids long. The CDR3 sequence: CSVRRTGNTGELFF. CDR3 DNA sequence: TGCAGCGTTCGGAGGACAGGGAACACCGGGGAGCTGTTTTTT.

V gene TRBV9 combines with J gene TRBJ1-1; unclear D gene. The V gene's germline CDR1 is SGDLS and CDR2 YYNGEE. Trimming took off 4 bases at V and 1 base at J, with 14 bases between the two ends. The CDR3 is made up of 15 amino acids. The CDR3: CASSITGQKNTEAFF. For the CDR3, the DNA is TGTGCCAGCAGCATCACGGGTCAAAAGAACACTGAAGCTTTCTTT.

The chain employs TRBV6-5 and TRBJ1-2; D call uncertain. This CDR3 spans 14 amino acids. V lost 7 bases and J lost 4, with 16 bases in between. The V gene's germline CDR1 is MNHEY and CDR2 SVGAGI. The CDR3: CASTPFDKTYGYTF. As DNA, the CDR3 is TGTGCCAGCACTCCATTTGACAAAACCTATGGCTACACCTTC.

This chain links TRBV6-6 with TRBJ1-5; D gene unclear. Trimming took off 4 bases at V and 5 bases at J, with 12 bases between the two ends. This CDR3 comprises 14 residues. Germline V gene sequence: CDR1 MNHNY, CDR2 SVGAGI (reference sequence). The CDR3 loop reads CASSSSGGDQPQHF. CDR3 sequence (DNA): TGTGCCAGCAGTTCATCAGGAGGAGATCAGCCCCAGCATTTT.

The chain carries TRBV15 and TRBJ1-5; D may be TRBD1 (6 bases). V was cut by 8 bases and J by 0 bases, with 17 bases left in between. The CDR3 is made up of 16 amino acids. Germline values: CDR1 LNHNV, CDR2 YYDKDF (reference sequence). Here the CDR3 DNA reads TGTGCCACCGGATCCGGGACACGTTATAGCAATCAGCCCCAGCATTTT. Encoded protein: CATGSGTRYSNQPQHF.

This chain links TRBV10-3 with TRBJ2-1; D may be TRBD1 (6 bases). Per germline, CDR1 ENHRY and CDR2 SYGVKD. Trimming removed 3 bases from V and 2 bases from J, with 11 bases in between. CDR3 length: 15 residues. CDR3 loop: CAISETGSPYNEQFF. For the CDR3, the DNA is TGTGCCATCAGTGAAACAGGGTCACCCTACAATGAGCAGTTCTTC.

V and J are TRBV19 and TRBJ2-3; a weak D match, TRBD2 (5 bases). V was trimmed by 10 bases and J by 2 bases, leaving 10 bases between them. The CDR3 has 12 amino acids. Germline CDR1 and CDR2: LNHDA and SQIVND (reference sequence). The CDR3 is CATEGITDTQYF. CDR3 coding DNA: TGTGCCACCGAGGGCATCACAGATACGCAGTATTTT.

The chain joins TRBV18 to TRBJ2-7; 7 bases fit TRBD1. The CDR3 is 13 amino acids. The germline gives CDR1 KGHSH, CDR2 LQKENI. Unmatched junction bases numbered 1, after V lost 4 bases and J lost 1 base. The CDR3, as DNA: TGTGCCAGCTCACTACAGGGGTCCTACGAGCAGTACTTC. This codes for CASSLQGSYEQYF.

This chain links TRBV5-4 with TRBJ2-2; TRBD1 matches 8 bases. V shed 4 bases and J 7 bases; nucleotides not matched to a gene: 6. The CDR3 loop spans 14 amino acids. CDR1 SGHNT and CDR2 YYREEE come from the germline V gene (reference sequence). This chain's CDR3 is CASSQQGVLGELFF. The CDR3 coding sequence is TGTGCCAGCAGCCAACAGGGGGTTCTCGGGGAGCTGTTTTTT.